The clone carrying this TCR beta chain was seen a few times. Antigen: not known. Each CDR3 protein is one row after TCRdb ran MiXCR on the 5' RACE reads. The table shows approximately 47,000 distinct CDR3 sequences, with less than 9% occurring only once. The V gene end was trimmed by 3 bases and the J gene end by 7 bases; junction bases not matched to a gene: 3. CDR1 and CDR2 (germline): SEHNR, FQNEAQ (reference sequence). The CDR3 sequence is 14 residues long. The sample originates from a study of spatial heterogeneity in lung cancer. The wider study: For the average unique TCR and UMI combination, more than 9.5 occurrences appeared in raw reads.

Time point noted: sample taken at primary tumor resection. Unsorted samples of tumor, nontumor lung or frozen PBMC had their whole RNA sequenced. Samples were obtained from about 72 donors, all untreated early-stage non-small cell lung cancer patients. Study-level points and caveats: Whereas they appeared in blood less at follow-up, ubiquitous expanded tumor TCRs appeared there more at resection.

The chain joins TRBV7-9 to TRBJ2-1; 10 nucleotides align to TRBD1. This specimen was PBMCs, taken at surgery. This receptor was obtained from a female donor with early-stage non-small cell lung cancer. The CDR3 here is CASSLGQGLNEQFF. CDR3 in DNA: TGTGCCAGCAGCTTGGGACAGGGGCTGAATGAGCAGTTCTTC.